The clone carrying this T cell receptor beta chain has at least ten counts. Its matching antigen is unknown. Germline V gene sequence: CDR1 MGHDK, CDR2 SYGVNS. The CDR3 is 16 amino acids. With 3 bases clipped from V and 6 bases from J, the junction kept 10 bases outside the gene matches. A second PCR, run for roughly 6 to 11 cycles, used a sample-barcoded 5' primer plus a J-beta primer mix. TCRdb re-derived calls from the 5' RACE reads in MiXCR, one entry per CDR3 protein. The profile shows about 720,000 distinct CDR3 sequences, 22% of them singletons. The record originates from a study of blood T cells in healthy people across ages. Study findings and constraints: Unsorted PBMCs blocked a conclusive comparison of naive and antigen-experienced cells. The percentage of naive T cells correlated strongly with TCR beta diversity.

The rearrangement links TRBV25-1 to TRBJ1-1; 10 nucleotides line up with TRBD1. Input material: blood. This receptor was identified in a man aged 65 to 79 in good health. Written as DNA, the CDR3 is TGTGCCAGCAGTGATCATCACCGGGACAGGGGCGCTGAAGCTTTCTTT. It yields the protein CASSDHHRDRGAEAFF.